The clone carrying this T cell receptor beta chain was counted a few times. Its antigen is undetermined. The data are from a study of T-cell reconstitution after alpha-beta-depleted transplantation in children. Whole-study results and caveats: One year after transplant, T-cell counts and diversity came mostly from newly produced T cells. There were reportedly several hundred expanded graft clones from which alpha-beta T cells came about two months after transplant. High day-60 TCRbeta diversity in some patients came from surviving recipient T cells and thymic progenitors.

Unique molecular identifiers were incorporated during preparation of the TCRbeta library. TCRdb passed the PCR reads through MiXCR, listing each CDR3 protein once. The sample lists hundreds of thousands of distinct CDR3 sequences, roughly 23% occurring once. V trimming: 0 bases; J trimming: 0 bases; junction bases outside the gene matches: 7. Germline values: CDR1 SGHRS, CDR2 YFSETQ. This CDR3 contains 18 residues. V usage is TRBV5-1 and J usage is TRBJ1-2, with 11 bases fitting TRBD1. The sample here was PBMCs, mostly from graft donor cells, taken 360 days after TCRalphabeta/CD19-depleted stem cell transplant. The receptor was isolated from a boy younger than two who had a stem cell transplant for acute myeloid leukemia, so the T cells may come from the graft donor. CDR3: CASSLDPGDRGTNYGYTF. The DNA for the CDR3 is TGCGCCAGCAGCTTGGATCCGGGGGACAGGGGGACTAACTATGGCTACACCTTC. Combining the CDR3 with reference TRBV5-1 and TRBJ1-2 gives the whole variable domain KAGVTQTPRYLIKTRGQQVTLSCSPISGHRSVSWYQQTPGQGLQFLFEYFSETQRNKGNFPGRFSGRQFSNSRSEMNVSTLELGDSALYLCASSLDPGDRGTNYGYTFGSGTRLTVV.